Listed below are T cell receptor beta chains from one sample, sequenced in a study of cytomegalovirus exposure and HLA in healthy donors. Sequenced by immunoSEQ multiplex PCR; TCRdb stores in-frame clones only, minus some. This sample yields about 120,000 clones, of which roughly a tenth are seen a single time; 4.6% belongs to the top ten. The material sequenced was PBMCs. These receptor sequences come from a woman under 30 in good health and CMV-seropositive. Each CDR3 is given with its conserved first and last residue. The D gene is left open where the match is weak. For some rows the clone size is stated as once, few or many, or as a class when expanded; others skip it.

NA,TRBJ2-2,NA,TRBV5-1,CASTPYVSVGGTGELFF,TGCGCCAGCACCCCTTATGTGTCGGTCGGGGGTACCGGGGAGCTGTTTTTT
many,TRBJ1-2,NA,TRBV30,CACPSGGGYGYTF,TGTGCCTGCCCCTCGGGGGGTGGCTATGGCTACACCTTC
few,TRBJ2-5,TRBD1,TRBV5-1,CASSLMGDRAQETQYF,TGCGCCAGCAGCTTGATGGGGGACAGGGCACAAGAGACCCAGTACTTC
few,TRBJ2-3,NA,TRBV27,CASSLSPSPRDTQYF,TGTGCCAGCAGTTTATCGCCCTCCCCTAGGGATACGCAGTATTTT
NA,TRBJ2-2,TRBD1,TRBV29-1,CSVVGVGQGGTGELFF,TGCAGCGTTGTCGGTGTTGGACAGGGGGGGACCGGGGAGCTGTTTTTT
few,TRBJ1-5,NA,TRBV15,CATSRGGRDQPQHF,TGTGCCACCAGCAGAGGGGGCAGGGATCAGCCCCAGCATTTT
NA,TRBJ1-2,TRBD1,TRBV27,CASSSGLRQGDGYTF,TGTGCCAGCAGTTCCGGCCTGAGACAGGGAGATGGCTACACCTTC
few,TRBJ2-7,NA,TRBV28,CASSVLVYEQYF,TGTGCCAGCAGCGTACTAGTCTACGAGCAGTACTTC
NA,TRBJ1-2,NA,TRBV2,CASSATEANYGYTF,TGTGCCAGCAGTGCGACAGAAGCTAACTATGGCTACACCTTC
few,TRBJ1-3,NA,TRBV13,CASSRALAGAGNTIYF,TGTGCCAGCAGCCGGGCGCTAGCAGGGGCGGGAAACACCATATATTTT
few,TRBJ1-5,TRBD1,TRBV12-5,CASGPGQGDQPQHF,TGTGCTAGTGGACCTGGACAGGGCGATCAGCCCCAGCATTTT
few,TRBJ2-7,TRBD1,TRBV6-5,CASSPGGAVSYEQYF,TGTGCCAGCAGCCCAGGGGGCGCCGTCTCCTACGAGCAGTACTTC
few,TRBJ2-1,TRBD2,TRBV19,CASSPRTSGGYNEQFF,TGTGCCAGTAGTCCCCGGACTAGCGGGGGCTACAATGAGCAGTTCTTC
NA,TRBJ1-1,NA,TRBV7-8,CASSPTGSNTEAFF,TGTGCCAGCAGCCCCACAGGATCTAACACTGAAGCTTTCTTT
few,TRBJ2-2,TRBD1,TRBV7-9,CASSFPQGAGELFF,TGTGCCAGCAGCTTCCCACAGGGGGCCGGGGAGCTGTTTTTT
NA,TRBJ2-3,NA,TRBV27,CASNQGADTQYF,TGTGCCAGCAACCAAGGGGCAGATACGCAGTATTTT
NA,TRBJ2-4,NA,TRBV6-5,CATTSTNIQYF,TGTGCCACCACGTCTACCAACATTCAGTACTTC
few,TRBJ2-1,NA,TRBV30,CAWSRTYNEQFF,TGTGCCTGGAGCCGGACTTACAATGAGCAGTTCTTC
NA,TRBJ2-1,NA,TRBV15,CATSRDRSGYNEQFF,TGTGCCACCAGCAGAGATCGGTCGGGGTACAATGAGCAGTTCTTC
NA,TRBJ2-7,TRBD1,TRBV30,CAWNRPTGGTEQYF,TGTGCCTGGAACCGTCCGACAGGGGGGACAGAGCAGTACTTC
few,TRBJ2-2,NA,TRBV30,CAWSEGGMGGELFF,TGTGCCTGGAGTGAAGGCGGGATGGGCGGGGAGCTGTTTTTT
NA,TRBJ1-2,TRBD1,TRBV7-2,CASSSEGTGVLRDYGYTF,TGTGCCAGCAGCTCCGAAGGGACAGGGGTCCTTAGGGACTATGGCTACACCTTC
few,TRBJ2-1,TRBD2,TRBV27,CASSTGLAGYDEQFF,TGTGCCAGCAGTACGGGACTAGCGGGATATGATGAGCAGTTCTTC
few,TRBJ1-1,NA,TRBV9,CASSVGPRNTEAFF,TGTGCCAGCAGCGTAGGTCCGCGGAACACTGAAGCTTTCTTT
NA,TRBJ2-2,NA,TRBV7-3,CASSPRPDTGELFF,TGTGCCAGCAGCCCGCGGCCGGACACCGGGGAGCTGTTTTTT
few,TRBJ1-1,NA,TRBV7-9,CASSLDRNTEAFF,TGTGCCAGCAGCTTAGATCGGAACACTGAAGCTTTCTTT
once,TRBJ2-7,NA,TRBV19,CASSSSGGTAFYEQYF,TGTGCCAGTAGTAGCTCAGGAGGGACAGCTTTCTACGAGCAGTACTTC
NA,TRBJ1-5,NA,TRBV4-1,CASSHDMTGNQPQHF,TGCGCCAGCAGCCATGATATGACGGGAAATCAGCCCCAGCATTTT
NA,TRBJ2-7,NA,TRBV7-8,CASSSDATVYYEQYF,TGTGCCAGCAGCTCAGATGCGACCGTCTACTACGAGCAGTACTTC
few,TRBJ2-3,NA,TRBV19,CASSISGTDTQYF,TGTGCCAGTAGTATCTCCGGCACAGATACGCAGTATTTT
few,TRBJ2-3,TRBD2,TRBV6-1,CASSEQRERTQYF,TGTGCCAGCAGTGAACAGCGGGAGCGGACGCAGTATTTT
once,TRBJ2-1,NA,TRBV11-3,CASSIRTEEQFF,TGTGCCAGCAGCATTAGGACTGAAGAGCAGTTCTTC